The 31 T cell receptor beta chains listed next were all sequenced from one sample in a study of blood T cell repertoires in COVID-19. The protocol was immunoSEQ multiplex PCR, while the TCRdb copy is restricted to in-frame clones and leaves out a portion. The top ten clones hold about 4.4% of a sample with roughly 230,000 clones, roughly four fifths of them seen once. Material: peripheral blood. The receptors come from a man aged 45-65 years with active or convalescent COVID-19.

The chain recombines TRBV25-1 with TRBJ2-7; a possible D gene is TRBD2 (7 bases). The V gene lost 5 bases and the J gene lost 6 bases, with 20 bases spanning the gap. The CDR3 totals 15 residues. CDR1 and CDR2 from the germline V gene are MGHDK and SYGVNS. The chain's CDR3 is CASSHPGGANSEQYF. In DNA, the CDR3 is TGTGCCAGCAGTCACCCTGGGGGGGCTAACTCCGAGCAGTACTTC.

The chain joins TRBV7-9 to TRBJ1-4, with TRBD1 identical over 9 bases. The J segment lost 6 bases and the V segment lost 1 base, leaving 0 bases of the junction unmatched. The CDR3 loop spans 14 amino acids. CDR1 and CDR2 from the germline V gene are SEHNR and FQNEAQ (reference sequence). The CDR3 DNA follows: TGTGCCAGCAGCTTAGGGGACAGGGATGAAAAACTGTTTTTT. This encodes CASSLGDRDEKLFF.

This chain joins TRBV7-3 and TRBJ2-3; TRBD1 might be the D (6 bases). Germline values: CDR1 SGHTA, CDR2 FQGTGA. The CDR3 is 16 residues long. Trimming stripped 1 base from V and 4 bases from J, with 15 bases between. The CDR3 DNA sequence: TGTGCCAGCAGCTTAATTCCGGGTGGGGGCCCAGATACGCAGTATTTT. This sequence encodes CASSLIPGGGPDTQYF.

V usage is TRBV23-1 and J usage is TRBJ2-5, with 11 nucleotides matching TRBD2. TRBV23-1 is an open reading frame whose function is uncertain. V lost 4 bases and J lost 1; bases outside the gene matches: 17. The CDR3 is made up of 20 amino acids. CDR3 region: CASSPPGVAGGPGCQETQYF. In nucleotides, the CDR3 is TGCGCCAGCAGTCCTCCTGGGGTAGCGGGGGGGCCGGGTTGCCAAGAGACCCAGTACTTC.

The CDR3 protein is CASSQEVGGVVEKLFF. DNA for the CDR3: TGTGCCAGCAGCCAAGAAGTAGGGGGCGTTGTCGAAAAACTGTTTTTT. This sequence joins TRBV4-2 and TRBJ1-4, with 7 bases lining up with TRBD1. The CDR3 spans 16 residues. The junction had 9 bases not matched to a gene; V was cut back by 0 bases and J by 8 bases. Germline CDR1 LGHNA, CDR2 YNFKEQ.

This clone turned up a few times. This rearrangement joins TRBV25-1 to TRBJ1-1; a possible D gene is TRBD1 (6 bases). The CDR3 contains 15 residues. V was shortened by 3 bases and J by 0 bases, with 11 bases between the two germline ends. Germline CDR1 is MGHDK and CDR2 is SYGVNS. The CDR3 loop reads CASSDPTGLNTEAFF. CDR3 nucleotides: TGTGCCAGCAGTGACCCAACAGGGCTGAACACTGAAGCTTTCTTT.

In DNA form, the CDR3 reads TGTGCCAGCAGTCCCCTGGACAGGGGGCTCGATGGCTACACCTTC. Protein sequence: CASSPLDRGLDGYTF. The rearrangement joins TRBV28 to TRBJ1-2, with 11 positions matching TRBD1. The CDR3 runs 15 residues. The V and J ends lost 5 bases and 6 bases, in that order; junction bases with no gene match: 8. From germline, CDR1 is MDHEN and CDR2 SYDVKM.

The V gene is TRBV28, the J gene TRBJ1-1; 10 bases map to TRBD1. The germline gives CDR1 MDHEN, CDR2 SYDVKM. Trimming cost V 7 bases and J 11 bases; bases outside gene matches: 16. The CDR3 is 15 residues long. CDR3 sequence reads: CASTLRDRGVGRAFF. The CDR3 DNA sequence: TGTGCCAGCACTTTGAGGGACAGGGGAGTCGGTCGTGCTTTCTTT.

The genes are TRBV11-3 and TRBJ2-2, with TRBD1 matching 7 bases. The V and J ends lost 5 bases and 4 bases, in that order; junction bases with no gene match: 4. The V gene's germline CDR1 is SGHNT and CDR2 YENEEA. The CDR3 extends over 14 amino acids. The CDR3 DNA reads TGTGCCAGCAGCACGGGACAGCCCACCGGGGAGCTGTTTTTT. This sequence encodes CASSTGQPTGELFF.

The gene calls are TRBV11-1 and TRBJ2-1; TRBD2 matches at 7 bases. Germline values: CDR1 SGHAT, CDR2 FQDESV (reference sequence). The V segment lost 5 bases and the J segment 5 bases; nucleotides outside the gene matches: 6. The CDR3 length is 14 residues. The CDR3 here is CASSPGGVDNEQFF. As DNA, the CDR3 is TGTGCCAGCAGCCCTGGGGGGGTCGACAATGAGCAGTTCTTC.

The J gene is TRBJ1-6, the V gene TRBV19, with D perhaps TRBD1 (6 bases). There are 15 residues in the CDR3. Germline V gene lookup returns CDR1 LNHDA and CDR2 SQIVND (reference sequence). V shed 3 bases and J shed 8 bases, with 14 bases lying between them. The CDR3 DNA is TGTGCCAGTAGTATTAGCTTGGCAGGGGATTCACCCCTCCACTTT. Translation: CASSISLAGDSPLHF.

J is TRBJ1-2 and V is TRBV11-1; tentative D call: TRBD1 (6 bases). CDR3 length equals 15 residues. Trimming took off 8 bases at V and 4 bases at J, with 20 bases between the two ends. Germline-derived CDR1 and CDR2 are SGHAT and FQDESV (reference sequence). The chain's CDR3 is CASGDIPSGSYGYTF. CDR3 DNA: TGTGCCAGCGGGGACATTCCGTCGGGGAGCTATGGCTACACCTTC.

The V gene is TRBV9, the J gene TRBJ1-6; 7 bases fit TRBD1. The CDR3 contains 14 residues. The V and J ends lost 5 bases and 7 bases, in that order; junction bases with no gene match: 6. The germline CDR1 and CDR2 sequences are SGDLS and YYNGEE. CDR3 in DNA: TGTGCCAGCAGGGCGGGACAGCGAAATTCACCCCTCCACTTT. Translated, it gives CASRAGQRNSPLHF. Drawing the rest from reference TRBV9 and TRBJ1-6, the complete variable domain is DSGVTQTPKHLITATGQRVTLRCSPRSGDLSVYWYQQSLDQGLQFLIQYYNGEERAKGNILERFSAQQFPDLHSELNLSSLELGDSALYFCASRAGQRNSPLHFGNGTRLTVT.

V gene TRBV7-9 combines with J gene TRBJ1-1; TRBD1 matches at 8 bases. CDR1 and CDR2 (germline): SEHNR, FQNEAQ (reference sequence). J lost 5 bases, V lost 8 bases, and 10 bases had no gene match. CDR3 length: 14 residues. The CDR3 nucleotides read TGTGCCAGCGATCCAGGGGGCGCACGGACTGAAGCTTTCTTT. As protein: CASDPGGARTEAFF. The variable domain in full, with the rest retrieved from reference TRBV7-9 and TRBJ1-1, is DTGVSQNPRHKITKRGQNVTFRCDPISEHNRLYWYRQTLGQGPEFLTYFQNEAQLEKSRLLSDRFSAERPKGSFSTLEIQRTEQGDSAMYLCASDPGGARTEAFFGQGTRLTVV.

This rearrangement joins TRBV18 to TRBJ1-4; D uncertain. V was cut by 1 base and J by 4 bases, with 10 bases left in between. CDR3 length: 15 residues. In germline, CDR1 is KGHSH, CDR2 LQKENI. Here the CDR3 DNA reads TGTGCCAGCTCACCACTCGGAGCCGTTAATGAAAAACTGTTTTTT. Its translation is CASSPLGAVNEKLFF.

The V call is TRBV7-9, the J call TRBJ1-1, with D perhaps TRBD1 (6 bases). The CDR3 consists of 12 residues. V dropped 5 bases and J dropped 11 bases, with 15 bases sitting between them. CDR1 and CDR2 (germline): SEHNR, FQNEAQ (reference sequence). The CDR3 nucleotides read TGTGCCAGCAGCAACAGGGACCTGGAGGCTTTCTTT. Translated, it gives CASSNRDLEAFF. The whole variable domain, remainder taken from reference TRBV7-9 and TRBJ1-1, is DTGVSQNPRHKITKRGQNVTFRCDPISEHNRLYWYRQTLGQGPEFLTYFQNEAQLEKSRLLSDRFSAERPKGSFSTLEIQRTEQGDSAMYLCASSNRDLEAFFGQGTRLTVV.

The chain has TRBV6-7 and TRBJ2-5; 7 bases map to TRBD1. TRBV6-7 falls under the ORF class, with uncertain function. The CDR3 loop spans 14 amino acids. V gave up 2 bases and J gave up 1 base; unmatched junction bases: 1. As DNA, the CDR3 is TGTGCCAGCAGTTACGGGACAGCCCAAGAGACCCAGTACTTC. Translation: CASSYGTAQETQYF.

The rearrangement uses TRBV5-4 and TRBJ1-6; possibly TRBD1 for D (6 bases). This CDR3 contains 14 residues. Germline CDR1 reads SGHNT; CDR2 reads YYREEE (reference sequence). Trimming shortened V by 0 bases and J by 12 bases, and 13 bases separated the two germline ends. The CDR3 loop is CASSLDRATGPLHF. The DNA for the CDR3 is TGTGCCAGCAGCTTGGACAGGGCCACAGGACCCCTCCACTTT.

This chain joins TRBV28 and TRBJ1-1; 9 bases map to TRBD1. The V segment lost 6 bases and the J segment 4 bases; nucleotides outside the gene matches: 9. The CDR3 loop spans 15 amino acids. CDR1 is MDHEN and CDR2 is SYDVKM in the germline V gene. The CDR3 reads CASSLNRGRSTEAFF. CDR3 nucleotides: TGTGCCAGCAGCCTAAACAGGGGGCGCAGCACTGAAGCTTTCTTT. The entire variable domain, with the rest obtained from reference TRBV28 and TRBJ1-1, is as follows: DVKVTQSSRYLVKRTGEKVFLECVQDMDHENMFWYRQDPGLGLRLIYFSYDVKMKEKGDIPEGYSVSREKKERFSLILESASTNQTSMYLCASSLNRGRSTEAFFGQGTRLTVV.

The chain employs TRBV28 and TRBJ1-1; the D is unclear. This CDR3 contains 11 residues. V was pared by 6 bases and J by 10 bases, with 12 bases between. From germline, CDR1 is MDHEN and CDR2 SYDVKM. The CDR3 reads CASSLDLGAFF. The CDR3 DNA reads as TGTGCCAGCAGCTTAGATCTCGGAGCTTTCTTT. Drawing the rest from reference TRBV28 and TRBJ1-1, the complete variable domain is DVKVTQSSRYLVKRTGEKVFLECVQDMDHENMFWYRQDPGLGLRLIYFSYDVKMKEKGDIPEGYSVSREKKERFSLILESASTNQTSMYLCASSLDLGAFFGQGTRLTVV.

The chain uses TRBV6-6 and TRBJ2-1; D perhaps matches TRBD2 (6 bases). Germline assignment: CDR1 MNHNY and CDR2 SVGAGI (reference sequence). Trimming cost V 3 bases and J 9 bases, with 15 bases left between them. This CDR3 comprises 14 residues. CDR3 sequence reads: CASSYVQAGLEQFF. CDR3 DNA: TGTGCCAGCAGTTATGTCCAGGCGGGACTTGAGCAGTTCTTC.

The chain is built from TRBV14 and TRBJ2-7, with D perhaps matching TRBD1 (5 bases). V was pared by 0 bases and J by 12 bases, with 12 bases between. The length of the CDR3 is 12 residues. Germline V gene data show CDR1 as SGHDN and CDR2 as FVKESK. The CDR3 protein is CASSQDTGPTYF. As DNA, the CDR3 is TGTGCCAGCAGCCAAGATACAGGCCCTACGTACTTC.

This rearrangement joins TRBV19 to TRBJ1-4; possibly TRBD1 for D (5 bases). The CDR3 runs 13 residues. The germline CDR1 and CDR2 sequences are LNHDA and SQIVND (reference sequence). V lost 5 bases to trimming and J lost 5 bases, with 9 bases between them. CDR3 nucleotide sequence: TGTGCCAGTAGTCCCGGGGGAAATGAAAAACTGTTTTTT. It specifies CASSPGGNEKLFF.

This chain uses TRBV19 with TRBJ1-5; D ambiguous. Trimming cost V 5 bases and J 2 bases, with 10 bases left between them. Germline-derived CDR1 and CDR2 are LNHDA and SQIVND (reference sequence). This CDR3 spans 14 amino acids. The CDR3 region is CASSPLLGNQPQHF. As DNA, the CDR3 is TGTGCCAGTAGTCCTCTCCTCGGCAATCAGCCCCAGCATTTT.

This sequence joins TRBV10-3 and TRBJ1-6, with TRBD1 matching over 9 bases. CDR1 is ENHRY, CDR2 SYGVKD, per germline. The CDR3 is 14 residues long. The J segment lost 5 bases and the V segment lost 6 bases, leaving 2 bases of the junction unmatched. CDR3 coding DNA: TGTGCCATCAGGAGGGACAGGGATAATTCACCCCTCCACTTT. It is translated as CAIRRDRDNSPLHF.

V is TRBV2 and J is TRBJ1-5; TRBD1 matches at 11 bases. Germline CDR1 and CDR2: SNHLY and FYNNEI. The CDR3 runs to 16 residues. The trim removed 6 bases at V and 3 bases at J, leaving 7 bases unmatched. CDR3: CASSLGTGGNNQPQHF. The CDR3 bases are TGTGCCAGCAGCCTAGGGACAGGGGGAAACAATCAGCCCCAGCATTTT.

This clone was recorded a few times. V is TRBV30 and J is TRBJ1-1; 9 bases align to TRBD1. Germline CDR1 is GTSNPN and CDR2 is SVGIG (reference sequence). The CDR3 contains 13 residues. J gave up 0 bases and V 7 bases, and 3 bases lay outside the gene matches. Written as DNA, the CDR3 is TGTGCCTCAGGACAGGGGTTGAACACTGAAGCTTTCTTT. Amino acids: CASGQGLNTEAFF.

The chain carries TRBV5-4 and TRBJ2-3; 15 bases fit TRBD2. This CDR3 is built from 16 residues. V gave up 4 bases and J gave up 7 bases; unmatched junction bases: 7. Germline CDR1 is SGHNT and CDR2 is YYREEE (reference sequence). This chain's CDR3 is CASSGRTSGGANTQYF. The CDR3 nucleotides read TGTGCCAGCAGCGGGAGGACTAGCGGGGGGGCGAATACGCAGTATTTT.

The chain recombines TRBV6-1 with TRBJ2-5; tentatively, D is TRBD2 (7 bases). Per the germline V gene, CDR1 is MNHNS and CDR2 is SASEGT. V was trimmed by 1 base and J by 4 bases, leaving 13 bases between them. This CDR3 has 15 residues. The CDR3 here is CASSEGGGASETQYF. DNA for the CDR3: TGTGCCAGCAGTGAAGGTGGGGGGGCCTCAGAGACCCAGTACTTC.

The chain recombines TRBV6-4 with TRBJ1-2; possibly TRBD1 for D (6 bases). There are 13 residues in the CDR3. Per the germline V gene, CDR1 is MRHNA and CDR2 is SNTAGT. Trimming took off 8 bases at V and 0 bases at J, with 10 bases between the two ends. CDR3 in DNA: TGTGCCAGCCAGGGGATGGCTAACTATGGCTACACCTTC. It is translated as CASQGMANYGYTF.

This clone was recorded at least ten times. The chain uses TRBV6-5 and TRBJ2-1; TRBD2 agrees at 14 bases. From germline, CDR1 is MNHEY and CDR2 SVGAGI. The V segment lost 7 bases and the J segment 9 bases; nucleotides outside the gene matches: 8. The CDR3 totals 15 residues. The CDR3 loop reads CASTGTSGGPSEQFF. The CDR3 DNA is TGTGCCAGCACAGGGACTAGCGGGGGCCCTAGTGAGCAGTTCTTC.